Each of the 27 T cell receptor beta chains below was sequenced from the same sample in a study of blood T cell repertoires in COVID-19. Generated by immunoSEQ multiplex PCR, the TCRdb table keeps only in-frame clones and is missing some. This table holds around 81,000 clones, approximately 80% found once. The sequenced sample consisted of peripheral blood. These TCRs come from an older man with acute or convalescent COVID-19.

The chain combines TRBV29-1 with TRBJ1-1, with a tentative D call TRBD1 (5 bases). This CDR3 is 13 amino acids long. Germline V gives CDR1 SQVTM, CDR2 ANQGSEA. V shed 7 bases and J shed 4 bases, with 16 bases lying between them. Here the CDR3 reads CSAQGDLGTEAFF. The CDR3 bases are TGCAGCGCCCAGGGTGATTTAGGCACTGAAGCTTTCTTT.

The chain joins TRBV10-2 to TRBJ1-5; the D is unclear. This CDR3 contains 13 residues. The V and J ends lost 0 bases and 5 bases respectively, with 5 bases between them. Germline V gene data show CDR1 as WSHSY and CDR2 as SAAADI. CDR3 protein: CASSESRYQPQHF. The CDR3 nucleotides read TGCGCCAGCAGTGAGTCGCGGTATCAGCCCCAGCATTTT.

The CDR3 DNA reads TGTGCCAGCAGCCTACTACAGGGTGCCACTGAAGCTTTCTTT. Protein sequence: CASSLLQGATEAFF. This chain connects TRBV3-1 (or the pseudogene TRBV3-2) to TRBJ1-1; D is possibly TRBD1 (6 bases). Trimming shortened V by 4 bases and J by 4 bases, and 13 bases separated the two germline ends. Looked up from germline, CDR1 is LGHDT and CDR2 is YNNKEL (reference sequence). This CDR3 has 14 residues.

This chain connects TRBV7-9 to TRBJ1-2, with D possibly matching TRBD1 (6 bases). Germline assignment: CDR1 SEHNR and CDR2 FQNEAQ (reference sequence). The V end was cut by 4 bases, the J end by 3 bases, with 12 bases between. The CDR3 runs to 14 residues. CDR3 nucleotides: TGTGCCAGCAGCTCACAGGGATGGGACTATGGCTACACCTTC. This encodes CASSSQGWDYGYTF.

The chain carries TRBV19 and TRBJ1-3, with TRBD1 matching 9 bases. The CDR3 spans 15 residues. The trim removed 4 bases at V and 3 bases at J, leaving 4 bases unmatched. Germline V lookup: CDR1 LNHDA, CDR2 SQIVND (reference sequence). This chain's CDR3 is CASSTQGALGNTIYF. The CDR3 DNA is TGTGCCAGTAGTACACAGGGGGCGCTTGGAAACACCATATATTTT.

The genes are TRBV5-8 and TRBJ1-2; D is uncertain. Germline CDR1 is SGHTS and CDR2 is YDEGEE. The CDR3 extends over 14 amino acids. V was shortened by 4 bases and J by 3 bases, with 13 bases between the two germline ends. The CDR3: CASSPARVDYGYTF. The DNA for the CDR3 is TGTGCCAGCAGCCCGGCGAGGGTGGACTATGGCTACACCTTC.

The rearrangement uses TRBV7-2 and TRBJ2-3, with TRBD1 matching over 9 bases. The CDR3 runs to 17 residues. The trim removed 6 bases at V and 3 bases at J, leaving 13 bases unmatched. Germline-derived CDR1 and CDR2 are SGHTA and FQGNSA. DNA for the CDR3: TGTGCCAGCAGGCCGGGACAGGGAAGATGGTCGACAGATACGCAGTATTTT. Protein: CASRPGQGRWSTDTQYF.

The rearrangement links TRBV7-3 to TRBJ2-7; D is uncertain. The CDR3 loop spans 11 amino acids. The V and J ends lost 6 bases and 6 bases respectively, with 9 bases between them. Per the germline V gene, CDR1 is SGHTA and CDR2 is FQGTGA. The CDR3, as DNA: TGTGCCAGCAGGATCGTCAGCGAGCAGTACTTC. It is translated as CASRIVSEQYF. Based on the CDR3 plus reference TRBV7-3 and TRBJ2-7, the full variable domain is GAGVSQTPSNKVTEKGKYVELRCDPISGHTALYWYRQSLGQGPEFLIYFQGTGAADDSGLPNDRFFAVRPEGSVSTLKIQRTERGDSAVYLCASRIVSEQYFGPGTRLTVT.

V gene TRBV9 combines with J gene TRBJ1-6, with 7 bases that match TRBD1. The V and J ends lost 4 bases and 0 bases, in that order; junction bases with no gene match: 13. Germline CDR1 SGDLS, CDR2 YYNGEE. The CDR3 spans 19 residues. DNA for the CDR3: TGTGCCAGCAGCTCCCCGAAGGGGACAGCCAGCTCCTATAATTCACCCCTCCACTTT. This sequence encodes CASSSPKGTASSYNSPLHF.

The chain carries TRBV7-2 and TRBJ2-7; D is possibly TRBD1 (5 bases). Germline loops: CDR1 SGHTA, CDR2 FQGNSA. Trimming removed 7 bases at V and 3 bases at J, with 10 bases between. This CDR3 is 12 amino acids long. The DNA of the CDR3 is TGTGCCAGCAACTGGACAAGCTACGAGCAGTACTTC. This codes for CASNWTSYEQYF.

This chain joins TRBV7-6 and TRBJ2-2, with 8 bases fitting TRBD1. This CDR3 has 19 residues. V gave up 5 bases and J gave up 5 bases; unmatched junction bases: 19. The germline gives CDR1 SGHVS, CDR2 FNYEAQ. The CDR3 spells CASSVTTPTDRGQTGELFF. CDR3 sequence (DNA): TGTGCCAGCAGCGTCACCACGCCCACAGACAGGGGCCAGACCGGGGAGCTGTTTTTT.

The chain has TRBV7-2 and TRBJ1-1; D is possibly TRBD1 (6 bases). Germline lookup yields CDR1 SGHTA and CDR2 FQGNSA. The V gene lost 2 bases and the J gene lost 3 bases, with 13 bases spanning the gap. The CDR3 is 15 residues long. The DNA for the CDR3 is TGTGCCAGCAGCTTATCAGGGGAGGGACACACTGAAGCTTTCTTT. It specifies CASSLSGEGHTEAFF.

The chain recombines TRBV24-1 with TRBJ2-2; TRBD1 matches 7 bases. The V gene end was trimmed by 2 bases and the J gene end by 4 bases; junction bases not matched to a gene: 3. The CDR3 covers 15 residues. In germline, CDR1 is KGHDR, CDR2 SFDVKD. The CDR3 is CATSDSDRVTGELFF. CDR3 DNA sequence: TGTGCCACCAGTGATTCCGACAGGGTCACCGGGGAGCTGTTTTTT.

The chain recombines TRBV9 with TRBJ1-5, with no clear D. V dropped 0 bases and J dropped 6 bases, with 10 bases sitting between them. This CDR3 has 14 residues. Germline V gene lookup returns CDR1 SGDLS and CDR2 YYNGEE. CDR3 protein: CASSVGSEGQPQHF. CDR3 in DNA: TGTGCCAGCAGCGTAGGCAGTGAGGGTCAGCCCCAGCATTTT.

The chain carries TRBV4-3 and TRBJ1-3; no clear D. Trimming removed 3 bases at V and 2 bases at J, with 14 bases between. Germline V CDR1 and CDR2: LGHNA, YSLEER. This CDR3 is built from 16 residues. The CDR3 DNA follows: TGCGCCAGCAGCCAGGCTCCGATTGATGCTGGAAACACCATATATTTT. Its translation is CASSQAPIDAGNTIYF.

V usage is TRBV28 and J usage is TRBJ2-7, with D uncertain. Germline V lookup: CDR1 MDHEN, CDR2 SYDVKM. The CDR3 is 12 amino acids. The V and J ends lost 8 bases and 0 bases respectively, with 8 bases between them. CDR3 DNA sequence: TGTGCCAGCTCCCCCAGCTCCTACGAGCAGTACTTC. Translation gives CASSPSSYEQYF.

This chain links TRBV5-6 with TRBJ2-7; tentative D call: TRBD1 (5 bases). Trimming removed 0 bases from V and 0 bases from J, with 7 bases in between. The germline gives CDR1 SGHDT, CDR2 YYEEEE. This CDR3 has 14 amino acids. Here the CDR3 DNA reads TGTGCCAGCAGCTTGGCAGGGTTCTCCTACGAGCAGTACTTC. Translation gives CASSLAGFSYEQYF.

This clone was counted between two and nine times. DNA for the CDR3: TGTGCCAGCAGCCCCACCCGAGGGGGCACTAATGAAAAACTGTTTTTT. It translates to CASSPTRGGTNEKLFF. V is TRBV5-4 and J is TRBJ1-4; 7 nucleotides agree with TRBD1. The germline CDR1 and CDR2 sequences are SGHNT and YYREEE (reference sequence). The CDR3 covers 16 residues. Trimming at V came to 4 bases and at J to 2 bases, leaving 8 bases not matched to a gene.

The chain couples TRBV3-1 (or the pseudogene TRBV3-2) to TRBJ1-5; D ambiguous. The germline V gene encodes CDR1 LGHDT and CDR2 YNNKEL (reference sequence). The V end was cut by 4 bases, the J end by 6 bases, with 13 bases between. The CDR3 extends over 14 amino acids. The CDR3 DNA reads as TGTGCCAGCAGCCGGACCTCAGGAGGTCAGCCCCAGCATTTT. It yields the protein CASSRTSGGQPQHF.

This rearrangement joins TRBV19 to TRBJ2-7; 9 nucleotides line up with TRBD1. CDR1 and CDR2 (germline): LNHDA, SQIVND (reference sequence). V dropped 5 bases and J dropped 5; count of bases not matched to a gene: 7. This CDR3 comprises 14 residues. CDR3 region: CASSFGQGNDEQYF. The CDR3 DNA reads TGTGCCAGTAGTTTCGGACAGGGGAACGACGAGCAGTACTTC.

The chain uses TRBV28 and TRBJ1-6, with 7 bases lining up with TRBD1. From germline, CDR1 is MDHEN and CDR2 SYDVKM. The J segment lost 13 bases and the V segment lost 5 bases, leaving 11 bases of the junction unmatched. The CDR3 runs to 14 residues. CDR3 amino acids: CASSPGTDPSPLHF. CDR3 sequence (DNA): TGTGCCAGCAGTCCCGGGACAGACCCTTCGCCCCTCCACTTT.

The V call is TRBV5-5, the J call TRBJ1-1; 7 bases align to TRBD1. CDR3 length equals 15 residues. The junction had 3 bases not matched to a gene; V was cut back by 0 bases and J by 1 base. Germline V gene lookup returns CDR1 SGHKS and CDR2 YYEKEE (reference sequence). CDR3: CASSLVWDRNTEAFF. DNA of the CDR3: TGTGCCAGCAGCTTGGTCTGGGACAGGAACACTGAAGCTTTCTTT.

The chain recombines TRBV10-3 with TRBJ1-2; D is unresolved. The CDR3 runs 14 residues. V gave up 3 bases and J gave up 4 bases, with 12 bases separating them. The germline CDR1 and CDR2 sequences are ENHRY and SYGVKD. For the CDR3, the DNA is TGTGCCATCAGTGATGGGCTTAACAGCTATGGCTACACCTTC. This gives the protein CAISDGLNSYGYTF.

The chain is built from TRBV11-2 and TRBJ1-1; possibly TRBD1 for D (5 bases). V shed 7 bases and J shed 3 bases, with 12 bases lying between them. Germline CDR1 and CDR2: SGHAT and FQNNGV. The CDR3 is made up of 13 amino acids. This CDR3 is CASTPGFDTEAFF. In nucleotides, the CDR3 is TGTGCCAGCACCCCAGGGTTTGACACTGAAGCTTTCTTT.

The CDR3 region is CASSKQTGTAYNEQFF. In DNA form, the CDR3 reads TGTGCCAGTAGTAAACAAACCGGGACAGCATACAATGAGCAGTTCTTC. The genes are TRBV19 and TRBJ2-1, with 7 bases identical to TRBD1. The germline V gene encodes CDR1 LNHDA and CDR2 SQIVND (reference sequence). This CDR3 has 16 residues. The V and J ends lost 4 bases and 4 bases, in that order; junction bases with no gene match: 10. Using reference TRBV19 and TRBJ2-1 for the parts outside the CDR3, the full variable domain is DGGITQSPKYLFRKEGQNVTLSCEQNLNHDAMYWYRQDPGQGLRLIYYSQIVNDFQKGDIAEGYSVSREKKESFPLTVTSAQKNPTAFYLCASSKQTGTAYNEQFFGPGTRLTVL.

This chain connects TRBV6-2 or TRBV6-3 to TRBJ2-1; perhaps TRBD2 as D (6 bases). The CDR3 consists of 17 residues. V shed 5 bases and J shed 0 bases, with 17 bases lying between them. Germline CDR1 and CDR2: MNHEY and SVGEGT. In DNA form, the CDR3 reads TGTGCCAGCAGTCGCTATCGGGACTGGAGCTCCTACAATGAGCAGTTCTTC. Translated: CASSRYRDWSSYNEQFF.

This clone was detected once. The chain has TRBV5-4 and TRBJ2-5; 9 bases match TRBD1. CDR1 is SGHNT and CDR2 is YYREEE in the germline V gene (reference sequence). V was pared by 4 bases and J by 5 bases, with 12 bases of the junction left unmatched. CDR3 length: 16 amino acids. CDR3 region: CASSPTGGKGTETQYF. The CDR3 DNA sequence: TGTGCCAGCAGCCCCACAGGGGGCAAGGGAACGGAGACCCAGTACTTC.